What follows are 3 T cell receptor beta chains derived from one specimen sequenced in a study of CXCR3-negative and CXCR3-positive naive CD8 T cells. Through 5' RACE with UMI labels, the TRB cDNA libraries were prepared. TCRdb processed the 5' RACE reads again and assigns one entry to each CDR3 protein, with no DNA. The listing contains fewer than 55,000 distinct CDR3 sequences. The sequenced sample was naive CXCR3- CD8+ T cells from blood. Sample subset: CD45RO-CCR7+CD27+CD95- naive CD8+ T cells lacking CXCR3 (TNR3-). These receptor sequences come from a human donor in good health. Some clones in this sample may be carry-over from other donors' samples.

This rearrangement joins TRBV29-1 to TRBJ1-1; without DNA, the TCRdb call of TRBD1 cannot be checked. The length of the CDR3 is 13 residues. The germline V gene encodes CDR1 SQVTM and CDR2 ANQGSEA. The CDR3 here is CSVEGQGNTEAFF.

The chain links TRBV25-1 to TRBJ2-7; TCRdb selects TRBD1, and the lack of DNA leaves this call unchecked. The CDR3 contains 13 residues. Germline loops: CDR1 MGHDK, CDR2 SYGVNS. The CDR3 here is CASQDRGTYEQYF.

The chain employs TRBV7-6 and TRBJ2-2; TCRdb's D gene call, TRBD1, goes unchecked for lack of DNA. CDR1 and CDR2 from the germline V gene are SGHVS and FNYEAQ. The CDR3 length is 15 residues. The CDR3 region is CASSSDRGGTGELFF.